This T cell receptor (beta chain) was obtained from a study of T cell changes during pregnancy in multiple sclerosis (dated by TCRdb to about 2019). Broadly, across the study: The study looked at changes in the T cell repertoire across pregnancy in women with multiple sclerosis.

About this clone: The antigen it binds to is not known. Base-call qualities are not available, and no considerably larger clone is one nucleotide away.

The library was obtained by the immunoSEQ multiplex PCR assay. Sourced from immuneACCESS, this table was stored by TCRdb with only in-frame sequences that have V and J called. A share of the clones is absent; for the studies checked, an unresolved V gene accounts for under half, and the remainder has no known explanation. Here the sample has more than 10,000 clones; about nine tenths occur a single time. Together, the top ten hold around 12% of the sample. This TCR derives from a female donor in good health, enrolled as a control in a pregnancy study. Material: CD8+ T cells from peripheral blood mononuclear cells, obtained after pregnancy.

Here the CDR3 is given as CASSLELAVTYEQYF. The sequence in DNA is TGTGCCAGCAGCTTAGAACTAGCGGTGACCTACGAGCAGTACTTC. The rearranged segments are TRBV11-2 and TRBJ2-7, with 8 middle bases fitting TRBD2. Taken from the germline V gene, the CDR1 and CDR2 loops are SGHAT and FQNNGV. From V the trimming removes 0 bases and from J it removes 2 bases, while the gene matches leave 3 bases of the junction unaccounted for. Its CDR3 holds 15 amino acids, cysteine through phenylalanine. Kept here is only the CDR3 DNA, which spans 45 bases and is read in frame from base 1.